These 15 T cell receptor beta chains originate from one sample sequenced in a study of cytomegalovirus exposure and HLA in healthy donors. The PCR had 60 Vbeta and 13 Jbeta primers. Generated by immunoSEQ multiplex PCR, the TCRdb table keeps only in-frame clones and is missing some. Here the sample spans 40,000 or so clones, around two thirds being singletons. The sequenced material came from PBMCs. The origin of the receptors is a woman aged 25 to 39 in good health and CMV-seronegative.

The chain combines TRBV28 with TRBJ2-3; TRBD2 is a possible D gene (5 bases). This CDR3 is built from 11 residues. Trimming cost V 5 bases and J 7 bases, with 7 bases left between them. Germline V lookup: CDR1 MDHEN, CDR2 SYDVKM. CDR3 nucleotides: TGTGCCAGCAGTGGACTTAATACGCAGTATTTT. This sequence encodes CASSGLNTQYF.

This clone was recorded once. The V and J genes are TRBV29-1 and TRBJ1-2; 11 bases fit TRBD1. With 6 bases clipped from V and 7 bases from J, the junction kept 7 bases outside the gene matches. This CDR3 is 13 amino acids long. Germline values: CDR1 SQVTM, CDR2 ANQGSEA. Here the CDR3 reads CSVQDRGLGGYTF. The CDR3 DNA is TGCAGCGTCCAGGACAGGGGGCTCGGTGGCTACACCTTC.

The count of this clone is one. In DNA, the CDR3 is TGTGCCAGCAGCTTACTAGCGGGAGTAGTCTACGAGCAGTACTTC. Translating it yields CASSLLAGVVYEQYF. The chain is built from TRBV7-2 and TRBJ2-7; 10 bases match TRBD2. V dropped 2 bases and J dropped 3; count of bases not matched to a gene: 4. From germline, CDR1 is SGHTA and CDR2 FQGNSA. The CDR3 is made up of 15 amino acids. The variable domain in full, completed from reference TRBV7-2 and TRBJ2-7, reads GAGVSQSPSNKVTEKGKDVELRCDPISGHTALYWYRQSLGQGLEFLIYFQGNSAPDKSGLPSDRFSAERTGGSVSTLTIQRTQQEDSAVYLCASSLLAGVVYEQYFGPGTRLTVT.

The chain uses TRBV30 and TRBJ1-6; D not resolved. CDR3 length: 15 residues. V lost 3 bases to trimming and J lost 9 bases, with 18 bases between them. Germline lookup yields CDR1 GTSNPN and CDR2 SVGIG (reference sequence). CDR3: CAWRSVAERSSPLHF. For the CDR3, the DNA is TGTGCCTGGAGGTCGGTGGCAGAGAGGAGTTCACCCCTCCACTTT.

Here the CDR3 reads CASSQLSRDTGDYGYTF. As DNA, the CDR3 is TGTGCCAGCAGCCAGTTGAGCAGGGACACTGGGGACTATGGCTACACCTTC. V usage is TRBV14 and J usage is TRBJ1-2, with D possibly matching TRBD1 (6 bases). V dropped 3 bases and J dropped 3 bases, with 20 bases sitting between them. Germline lookup yields CDR1 SGHDN and CDR2 FVKESK. The CDR3 length is 17 residues.

Only a few counts were recorded for this clone. The chain combines TRBV4-2 with TRBJ2-2; D might be TRBD1 (6 bases). The CDR3 sequence is 15 residues long. Germline lookup yields CDR1 LGHNA and CDR2 YNFKEQ. V was clipped by 2 bases and J by 6 bases, with 13 bases between them. In DNA, the CDR3 is TGTGCCAGCAGCCAACGGACAGCCGTGGCCGGGGAGCTGTTTTTT. Its protein is CASSQRTAVAGELFF.

Turning to this clone: In this CDR3 the conserved last residue, phenylalanine or tryptophan, is missing, so a read error is likely. The DNA is omitted, as the CDR3 cannot be located on it reliably, and the CDR3 follows TCRdb's listing. The chain couples TRBV27 to TRBJ2-7; the table assigns TRBD2, which was not confirmed against the DNA. The CDR3 is 13 residues long, ends included. Germline CDR1 and CDR2: MNHEY and SMNVEV (reference sequence). CDR3 residues: CASSPGLAGGLRI.

CDR3 region: CASSPWLAAAGELFF. CDR3 sequence (DNA): TGTGCCAGCAGCCCGTGGCTAGCGGCAGCCGGGGAGCTGTTTTTT. This rearrangement joins TRBV7-7 to TRBJ2-2; 7 bases are a match to TRBD2. J lost 6 bases, V lost 5 bases, and 9 bases had no gene match. CDR1 and CDR2 (germline): SSHAT, FNYEAQ (reference sequence). CDR3 length: 15 amino acids.

The chain combines TRBV27 with TRBJ2-5, with D perhaps matching TRBD2 (6 bases). In germline, CDR1 is MNHEY, CDR2 SMNVEV (reference sequence). The CDR3 sequence is 14 residues long. The V gene lost 4 bases and the J gene lost 2 bases, with 11 bases spanning the gap. The CDR3: CASSSLGGQETQYF. Here the CDR3 DNA reads TGTGCCAGCAGTTCGTTGGGGGGACAAGAGACCCAGTACTTC.

The CDR3 coding sequence is TGTGCCAGCAGCTTATCATGGAACACCGGGGAGCTGTTTTTT. Translating it yields CASSLSWNTGELFF. The chain has TRBV7-9 and TRBJ2-2; D ambiguous. CDR3 length: 14 amino acids. V lost 2 bases and J lost 1, with 5 bases in between. Per germline, CDR1 SEHNR and CDR2 FQNEAQ (reference sequence).

This clone was seen a few times. This chain uses TRBV6-4 with TRBJ2-1, with D possibly TRBD2 on 5 matching bases. Germline loops: CDR1 MRHNA, CDR2 SNTAGT. Trimming removed 2 bases at V and 5 bases at J, with 10 bases between. The CDR3 extends over 14 amino acids. DNA of the CDR3: TGTGCCAGCAGTGACGCCGGGAAAAACAATGAGCAGTTCTTC. It specifies CASSDAGKNNEQFF.

This clone was found once. This sequence joins TRBV4-1 and TRBJ2-7; 8 positions match TRBD2. The CDR3 extends over 17 amino acids. V was clipped by 1 base and J by 4 bases; unmatched bases: 12. The germline gives CDR1 MGHRA, CDR2 YSYEKL. The CDR3 here is CASSQGSTGGREYEQYF. The CDR3 coding sequence is TGCGCCAGCAGCCAAGGGTCAACGGGGGGGCGGGAGTACGAGCAGTACTTC.

This clone was seen only a few times. CDR3 coding DNA: TGTGCCAGCAGCTTAGGCGGGACAGGGATTAGCTACGAGCAGTACTTC. It is translated as CASSLGGTGISYEQYF. The chain combines TRBV7-8 with TRBJ2-7; 9 bases match TRBD1. J was trimmed by 3 bases and V by 1 base; bases with no gene match: 7. The length of the CDR3 is 16 residues. CDR1 is SGHVS, CDR2 FQNEAQ, per germline.

This clone has only a few counts. The V and J genes are TRBV2 and TRBJ1-4, with 9 bases that match TRBD1. V lost 5 bases to trimming and J lost 8 bases; unmatched junction nucleotides: 9. Germline CDR1 SNHLY, CDR2 FYNNEI. This CDR3 spans 15 amino acids. This CDR3 reads CASSPGTGMGEKLFF. The CDR3 DNA sequence: TGTGCCAGCAGTCCCGGGACAGGGATGGGAGAAAAACTGTTTTTT. The complete variable domain, with remaining parts taken from reference TRBV2 and TRBJ1-4, reads EPEVTQTPSHQVTQMGQEVILRCVPISNHLYFYWYRQILGQKVEFLVSFYNNEISEKSEIFDDQFSVERPDGSNFTLKIRSTKLEDSAMYFCASSPGTGMGEKLFFGSGTQLSVL.

This clone was seen just once. The V call is TRBV10-3, the J call TRBJ1-1, with 7 nucleotides matching TRBD1. The V and J ends lost 3 bases and 1 base, in that order; junction bases with no gene match: 2. Germline V CDR1 and CDR2: ENHRY, SYGVKD. The CDR3 covers 14 residues. The CDR3 here is CAISEWTGNTEAFF. The CDR3, as DNA: TGTGCCATCAGTGAATGGACAGGGAACACTGAAGCTTTCTTT.